The T cell receptor (beta chain) described here comes from a study of cytomegalovirus exposure and HLA in healthy donors (dated by TCRdb to about 2017). At the level of the whole study: An earlier analysis of several hundred of the donors reported roughly 270 Gb of sequence data and approximately 110 million unique TCR beta sequences from some 180 million T cells. Roughly 300 gigabases of sequencing data and roughly 81 million unique TCR sequences made up an early release that covered under 750 HLA-typed donors. Among the roughly 400 genotyped donors, 81% belonged to the genetic ancestry cluster associated with self-reported Caucasian donors. The study was designed to test whether signatures of past pathogen exposure could be identified by cataloging public T cell receptors. Using immunosequencing, the study profiled T cell repertoires from 666 subjects and related those repertoires to cytomegalovirus serostatus. Besides the first cohort of approximately 670 subjects, a separate validation cohort made up of over 95 different subjects was used. To predict cytomegalovirus infection status, the study combined high-throughput TCR immunosequencing, statistical association of individual TCRs with disease status, and machine learning. To study patterns of TCR occurrence, a later analysis re-analyzed previously published TCR beta repertoires from several hundred donors and added high-resolution HLA genotyping. Rather than drawing on any new phenotypic data, the later analysis identified candidate immune exposures from TCR beta sequences and the way those sequences occurred across donors. To decide whether each TCR beta V gene segment behaved as functional or pseudogenic, an earlier analysis of some 600 of the donors relied on high-throughput TCR beta sequencing. Alongside the repertoire data, information on donor age, sex, ethnicity and CMV serostatus was compiled. A later genetic analysis used genome-wide SNP genotypes for 398 of the 666 donors, treating that subset as a discovery cohort. All discovery cohort repertoires had been generated on a single sequencing platform. Class I and class II HLA loci were covered by the typing at four-digit resolution. Typing coverage differed by locus: A, B, C, DRB1 and DQB1 were typed in roughly 620-630 donors, DQA1 in about 500, DPA1 in some 610, and DPB1 in 450 to 480. Because of strong linkage in the cohort, 5 or 6 DR-DQ haplotypes were treated as single units for association and clustering. Across about 380 genotyped donors of the cohort, an average of roughly 230,000 unique TCR beta nucleotide sequences per donor were sequenced, and roughly 17% of those sequences were non-productive. Study-wide conclusions, independent of this receptor: In vitro tests confirmed that three of the cytomegalovirus-associated TCR beta chains recognize cytomegalovirus antigens. Linkage disequilibrium might explain the correlated functional status among segregating V segments, but an unknown experimental factor could not be ruled out. When HLA alleles, especially DR and DQ, strongly co-occurred, TCR associations were difficult to assign to individual alleles. According to the authors, the approach could potentially be generalized to other disease states and immunological phenotypes. The study gave a list of about 150 TCR beta chains associated with cytomegalovirus. In a later analysis, HLA-associated TCR beta chains were found to be more clonally expanded and to have lower generation probabilities than equally common non-associated chains. According to a later analysis, TCR association rates differed among HLA loci, with DRB1 alleles showing the most associated TCRs and HLA-C alleles showing the fewest. A further reported finding was that TCR beta sequences accurately predicted the HLA-A and HLA-B alleles for most subjects in the first cohort. In a later analysis, about 17,000 TCR beta sequences were associated with specific HLA alleles at a false discovery rate of 0.05. Some IMGT-functional V segments, including TRBV6-2 and TRBV6-3, could not be told apart with the 87-base-pair reads, so those segments were excluded. Because HLA typing was unavailable for some donors at each locus, only the typed subset was used in association tests. Roughly uniform sequencing depth across donors was assumed in presence/absence analyses, although this assumption may not hold. Most CMV-associated TCR beta chains appeared to be HLA-restricted in a later analysis, and the HLA associations seemed to be driven largely by CMV exposure. Several of the top co-occurrence clusters appeared to be linked to parvovirus B19, influenza, CMV and Epstein-Barr virus, according to a later analysis. CMV serostatus was the only immune exposure information available for the cohort. Over 15 rarely observed V segments, including chromosome 9 orphons, were excluded from the earlier analysis of some 590 of the donors because counts were too low. This cohort had only TCR beta chains sequenced, and the lack of alpha or paired-chain data limited which features could be detected. An earlier analysis of some 590 of the donors showed that most TCR beta V segments appeared in productive rearrangements either about 87% or about 30% of the time, which broadly matched IMGT annotations. V-gene and J-gene trimming of TCR beta chains was associated with a missense DCLRE1C variant in a later genetic analysis, and the association was replicated in an independent cohort. A cluster of highly shared sequence variants was judged likely to be a technical artifact of the sequencing pipeline. While some public TCRs were present in many individuals, most TCR sequences turned up only very rarely across donors. The classifier was reported to diagnose cytomegalovirus status with high specificity and sensitivity in both the original cohort and the validation cohort. Compared with the roughly 600-donor mean, donors in an Asian-associated ancestry cluster had fewer N-insertions in productive TCRs, according to a later genetic analysis.

The cohort was made up of approximately 700 healthy bone marrow donors. At the time of sampling, every cohort member was nominally healthy, though immune exposures that went unrecorded were likely present. The donor was CMV seronegative and belonged to the group of 320 or so seronegative cohort members. Every donor gave a peripheral blood sample, and the peripheral blood mononuclear cells from that sample were used for TCR beta sequencing. The Qiagen DNeasy Blood Extraction Kit was used to extract genomic DNA from the blood cell samples. A remark on this clone: The specificity of this receptor is unknown.

CDR1 SGHVS and CDR2 FQNEAQ are derived from the germline V gene. The CDR3 runs 15 residues from the cysteine to the phenylalanine. The DNA shown is the 45-base CDR3, in frame from base 1. Unmatched junction bases come to 4, with V trimmed by 4 bases and J by 5 bases. Library method: the immunoSEQ multiplex PCR assay. The multiplex PCR relied on a mix of 60 forward primers for TCR Vbeta segments and 13 reverse primers for TCR Jbeta segments. Amplification of the CDR3 region of rearranged TCR beta genes was performed with a multiplex PCR assay on genomic DNA. On the Illumina HiSeq System, the amplified TCR beta libraries were sequenced as 87-base-pair reads. The authors processed their data as follows. Across the 670 or so repertoires, a later analysis counted 78 million or so unique TCR beta chains, 9.5 million to 12 million of which were shared by at least two donors. A nearest-neighbor algorithm error-corrected the raw reads and collapsed the reads into unique sequences, merging closely related sequences to remove PCR and sequencing errors. Alignment of CDR3 sequences to IMGT reference sequences was used to assign V, D and J gene segments. For a sequence to be retained, at least a six-nucleotide match to both a V gene segment and a J gene segment was required. A rearrangement was called productive if the CDR3 had no stop codons and remained in frame with V and J, and every other rearrangement was called non-productive. CDR3 was defined by IMGT convention, running from the second conserved V-encoded cysteine to the conserved J-encoded phenylalanine. In an earlier analysis of more than 550 of the donors, sequences lacking an unambiguous match to a single V gene segment were excluded. An earlier analysis of almost 600 of the donors classified V segments as functional when productive rearrangements were above 56.7% and as segregating when the standard deviation between donors was above 5%. To diagnose cytomegalovirus status from the catalog of TCR beta chain sequences, a statistical classification framework was built. A later analysis assigned V and J genes by comparing TCR nucleotide sequences with IMGT/GENE-DB human TR gene sequences. Using the TCRdist pipeline, a later analysis assigned CDR3 sequences along with most-parsimonious VDJ recombination scenarios. In a later analysis, every TCR beta chain was defined by the combination of its CDR3 amino acid sequence and its V-gene family, and reads without a unique V-gene family were dropped. A later analysis removed 500 to 650 highly shared, low-generation-probability nucleotide sequences to deal with suspected cross-contamination and a sequencing artifact. In a later analysis, a clonal expansion index for each public chain was calculated from normalized within-repertoire ranks of inferred template counts. A later analysis computed generation probabilities with a VDJ recombination model fitted to out-of-frame rearrangements, and checked the results against IGoR. Hypergeometric tests were used in a later analysis to score TCR-TCR, TCR-HLA and TCR-CMV co-occurrence, with a repertoire-size bias correction applied to the TCR pairs. False discovery rates were estimated in a later analysis by permuting HLA or CMV assignments 20 times. In a later analysis, co-occurring TCRs were grouped using DBSCAN, and TCRdist sequence similarity was added for clustering within HLA-allele-positive subsets. Repertoires with fewer than 30,000 or more than 120,000 public chains, plus five repertoires with anomalous nucleotide sharing, were excluded from co-occurrence clustering. Not all clones reach the TCRdb copy of this immuneACCESS table, which keeps in-frame sequences only. Checked studies attribute under half of the gap to unresolved V genes and leave the rest unexplained. V and J calls and clone size come straight from that table; D and trimming were deduced from the DNA. The sample table includes under 200,000 clones. 2.1% of the sample goes to the ten largest clones.

The receptor's source is a young man in good health and CMV-seronegative. The chain is made from TRBV7-8 and TRBJ2-1; 11 central nucleotides agree with TRBD2. The sequenced material came from PBMCs. The DNA sequence reads TGTGCCAGCAGCTCCACTAGCGGGGGTAACAATGAGCAGTTCTTC. Its translation is CASSSTSGGNNEQFF.